In its sample, the clone carrying this TCR beta chain was seen once. Its antigen is currently unknown. This sample was taken from a study of T cell responses to AZD1222 COVID-19 vaccine. Generated by immunoSEQ multiplex PCR, the TCRdb table keeps only in-frame clones and is missing some. The table includes 160,000 or so clones, 80% to 95% detected once. CDR3 size: 12 residues. Germline V gene sequence: CDR1 SGHRS, CDR2 YFSETQ. The ends were cut back, 4 bases at V and 4 bases at J, with 8 bases in the middle. Broader study findings: Spike-specific TCR breadth and depth grew following two AZD1222 doses. Nearly half of spike-specific TCRs reportedly target variant regions that are unmutated in the B.1.351 and B.1.1.7 variants.

V and J are TRBV5-1 and TRBJ1-1; possibly TRBD1 for D (6 bases). The clonotype comes from an adult in good health. Sequences were derived from peripheral blood, sampled on day 0 of AZD1222 vaccination. Written as DNA, the CDR3 is TGCGCCAGCAGCCGGGGGGCCACTGAAGCTTTCTTT. It yields the protein CASSRGATEAFF.